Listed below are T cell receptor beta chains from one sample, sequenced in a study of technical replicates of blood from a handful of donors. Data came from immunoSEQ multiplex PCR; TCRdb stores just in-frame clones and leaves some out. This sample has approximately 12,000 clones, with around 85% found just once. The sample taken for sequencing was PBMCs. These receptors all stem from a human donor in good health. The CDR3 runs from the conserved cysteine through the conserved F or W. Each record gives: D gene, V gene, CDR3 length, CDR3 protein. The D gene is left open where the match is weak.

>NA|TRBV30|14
CAWSVLTGNEKLFF
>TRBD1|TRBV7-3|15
CASSLGTGDTGELFF
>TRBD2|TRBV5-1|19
CASSLALVGLAGDTGELFF
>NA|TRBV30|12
CAWTEGRTEAFF
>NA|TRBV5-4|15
CASSFGQGWSYGYTF
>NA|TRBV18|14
CASSPRTDSYEQYF
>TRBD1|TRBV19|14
CASSITGGNQPQHF
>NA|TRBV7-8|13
CASSRGQIETQYF
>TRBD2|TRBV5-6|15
CASSARSGGDNEQFF
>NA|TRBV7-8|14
CASSLAVGLYEQYF
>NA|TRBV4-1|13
CASSQDQNQPQHF
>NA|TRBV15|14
CATSRGQENQPQHF
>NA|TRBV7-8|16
CASSSYRVPSNQPQHF
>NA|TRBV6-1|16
CASSEALLRSTDTQYF
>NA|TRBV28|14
CASILTSGYNEQFF
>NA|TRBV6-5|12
CASSSQGETQYF
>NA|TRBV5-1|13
CASSYTGNTEAFF
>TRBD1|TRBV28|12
CASSLTGQGNHF
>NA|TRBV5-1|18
CASSLEGVSGRAGVTQYF